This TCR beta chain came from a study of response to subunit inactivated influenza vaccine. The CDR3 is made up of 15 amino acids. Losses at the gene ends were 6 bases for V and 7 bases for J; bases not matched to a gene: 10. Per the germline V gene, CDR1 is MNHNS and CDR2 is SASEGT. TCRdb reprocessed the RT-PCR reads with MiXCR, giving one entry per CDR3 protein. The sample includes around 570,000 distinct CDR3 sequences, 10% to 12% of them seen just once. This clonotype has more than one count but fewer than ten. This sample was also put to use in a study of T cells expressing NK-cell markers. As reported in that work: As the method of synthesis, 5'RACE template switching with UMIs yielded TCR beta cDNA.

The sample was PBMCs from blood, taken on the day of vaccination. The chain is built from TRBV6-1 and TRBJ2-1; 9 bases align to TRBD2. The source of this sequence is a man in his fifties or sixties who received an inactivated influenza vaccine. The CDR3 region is CASRPGVAGVNEQFF. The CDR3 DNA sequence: TGTGCCAGCAGACCCGGGGTAGCGGGGGTGAATGAGCAGTTCTTC.